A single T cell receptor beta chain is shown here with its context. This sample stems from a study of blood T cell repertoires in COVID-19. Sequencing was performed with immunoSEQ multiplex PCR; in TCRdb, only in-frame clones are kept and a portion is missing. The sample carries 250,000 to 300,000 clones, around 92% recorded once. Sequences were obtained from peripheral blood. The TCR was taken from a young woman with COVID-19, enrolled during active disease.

CDR3 nucleotide sequence: TGTGCCATCAGTGAGTACCGGGATCTTTACGAGCAGTACTTC. Translation gives CAISEYRDLYEQYF. The genes are TRBV10-3 and TRBJ2-7; maybe TRBD2 (5 bases). The CDR3 sequence is 14 residues long. Germline V gives CDR1 ENHRY, CDR2 SYGVKD. V lost 1 base to trimming and J lost 4 bases, with 11 bases between them.